The present entry profiles one T cell receptor beta chain with its context. What it binds is unknown. This table comes from immunoSEQ multiplex PCR, and its TCRdb copy is limited to in-frame clones, with some not included. The repertoire holds roughly 120,000 clones, with roughly nine tenths as singletons. Blood sampling was done at baseline, cycle 4 day 1, and cycle 7 day 1. This entry comes from a study of OX40 agonist ivuxolimab in advanced cancers. V was pared by 3 bases and J by 0 bases, with 20 bases between. The CDR3 is 18 residues long. The germline V gene encodes CDR1 KGHSH and CDR2 LQKENI. Points from the study as a whole: Also showing low normalized T-cell clonal expansion were some of the nonresponders. CD8+ T cells were the subset that, on average, had more expanded clones than CD4+. At 0.1 to 3.0 mg/kg and by week 6, CD4+ and CD8+ T cells in the blood had expanded clonally.

The source of this sequence is an adult with an advanced solid tumor such as melanoma, head and neck, liver or kidney cancer. Sequencing was performed on CD4+ or CD8+ T cells sorted from blood, taken in a trial of the OX40 agonist ivuxolimab. The genes are TRBV18 and TRBJ1-2, with a tentative D call TRBD1 (6 bases). The CDR3 spells CASSPIELRGASNYGYTF. CDR3 nucleotides: TGTGCCAGCTCACCGATAGAGCTCCGGGGGGCTTCTAACTATGGCTACACCTTC. Full variable domain (missing parts from reference TRBV18 and TRBJ1-2): NAGVMQNPRHLVRRRGQEARLRCSPMKGHSHVYWYRQLPEEGLKFMVYLQKENIIDESGMPKERFSAEFPKEGPSILRIQQVVRGDSAAYFCASSPIELRGASNYGYTFGSGTRLTVV.